This T cell receptor beta chain appears in the sequencing data of a study of blood T cell repertoires in COVID-19. At the level of the study: T cells, B-cell-depleted T cells, or PBMCs supplied cDNA or gDNA.

The data were produced by immunoSEQ multiplex PCR, yet TCRdb's version contains in-frame clones alone and is incomplete. This table holds about 160,000 clones, about 80% found once. There are 13 residues in the CDR3. With V trimmed by 8 bases and J by 2 bases, 5 bases remained unmatched. The sequenced material came from peripheral blood. The V and J genes are TRBV12-3 or TRBV12-4 and TRBJ1-1; 7 positions agree with TRBD1. The source of this sequence is a woman older than 75 with acute or convalescent COVID-19. The CDR3 here is CASSVGGNTEAFF. For the CDR3, the DNA is TGTGCCAGCTCTGTAGGGGGCAACACTGAAGCTTTCTTT.